The clone carrying this T cell receptor (beta chain) was observed a handful of times. No antigen is known for it. The sorted conventional CD4+ T cells were CD25-low and CD127-high, with genomic DNA sequenced. V lost 7 bases, J lost 8 bases, and 24 bases lay in between. The CDR3 loop spans 16 amino acids. Looked up from germline, CDR1 is MDHEN and CDR2 is SYDVKM. Libraries were prepared by immunoSEQ multiplex PCR; TCRdb keeps only in-frame clonotypes and omits some of them. Among 20,000 to 25,000 clones listed, 95% to 97% were seen once. The data derive from a study of regulatory and conventional T cells in RAG deficiency. Study-wide points: Treg unique TCR beta sequences were about 92-fold fewer in Omenn syndrome and CID/AS patients than controls. Shorter CDR3s in all patient subsets; >80% Treg-Tconv overlap in Omenn.

Separately, the same data were catalogued under a study of regulatory T cells. That source adds: The primer mix had 52 TRBV and 13 TRBJ primers.

Input material: CD25- CD4+ T cells sorted from blood. The source of this sequence is a human donor in good health. This rearrangement joins TRBV28 to TRBJ1-3, with D unresolved. The DNA for the CDR3 is TGTGCCAGCACCCCGGCGGGTCTGGGTATTTTGGACACCATATATTTT. This encodes CASTPAGLGILDTIYF.